Reported below is one T cell receptor beta chain. This CDR3 contains 14 residues. CDR1 SGHAT and CDR2 FQNNGV come from the germline V gene. V shed 5 bases, J shed 1 base, and the junction held 1 base outside the gene matches. The record originates from a study of T-cell memory formation after mild COVID-19. TCRdb fed the 5' RACE reads into MiXCR, producing one record per CDR3 protein. The table lists around 83,000 distinct CDR3 sequences, roughly 25% of them singletons, with under 45% in the top ten. The sample taken for sequencing was PBMCs or a T cell subset sorted from them (not recorded which). The sequence came from a man younger than 30 who had mild COVID-19 (a few samples of this study predate the infection). Cell type and time point are not known. V is TRBV11-2 and J is TRBJ2-5; 10 bases agree with TRBD2. CDR3 loop: CASSGLAVQETQYF. In DNA form, the CDR3 reads TGTGCCAGCAGCGGACTAGCGGTCCAAGAGACCCAGTACTTC.